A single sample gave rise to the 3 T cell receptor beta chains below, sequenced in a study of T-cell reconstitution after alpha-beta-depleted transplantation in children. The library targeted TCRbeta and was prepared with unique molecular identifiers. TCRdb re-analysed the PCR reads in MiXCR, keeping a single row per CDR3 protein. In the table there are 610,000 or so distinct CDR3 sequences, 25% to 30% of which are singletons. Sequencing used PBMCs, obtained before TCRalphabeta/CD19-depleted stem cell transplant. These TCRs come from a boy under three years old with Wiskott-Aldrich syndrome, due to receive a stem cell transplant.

CDR3 sequence (DNA): TGTGCCAGCAGCACTACTCGTAGCGGGGCGGAGACCCAGTACTTC. Translation gives CASSTTRSGAETQYF. The chain has TRBV12-3 or TRBV12-4 and TRBJ2-5, with TRBD2 matching over 8 bases. J gave up 5 bases and V 6 bases, and 11 bases lay outside the gene matches. The CDR3 length is 15 residues.

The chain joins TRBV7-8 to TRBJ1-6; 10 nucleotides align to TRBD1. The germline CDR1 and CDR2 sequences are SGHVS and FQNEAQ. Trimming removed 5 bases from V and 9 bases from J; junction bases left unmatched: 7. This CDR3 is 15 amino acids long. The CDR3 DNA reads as TGTGCCAGCAGCCGGACAGGGGGAAATGGTTCACCCCTCCACTTT. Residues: CASSRTGGNGSPLHF.

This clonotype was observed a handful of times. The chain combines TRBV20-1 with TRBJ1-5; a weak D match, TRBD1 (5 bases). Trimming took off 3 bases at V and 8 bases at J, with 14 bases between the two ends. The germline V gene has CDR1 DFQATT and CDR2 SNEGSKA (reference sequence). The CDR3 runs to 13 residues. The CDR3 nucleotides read TGCAGTGCTAGCTTGGACACCTGGGAGCCCCAGCATTTT. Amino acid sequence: CSASLDTWEPQHF.